These T cell receptor beta chains were read from a single sample in a study of blood T cells in healthy people across ages. From the 5' RACE reads, TCRdb called clonotypes with MiXCR, one entry per CDR3 protein. This table has 540,000 or so distinct CDR3 sequences, around half appearing once. Sequenced input: blood. These receptors came from a man older than 75 in good health. Each CDR3 is given without its conserved first and last residue.

v_gene,j_gene,CDR3aa
TRBV10-3,TRBJ2-1,AISDGTGGNEQF
TRBV7-2,TRBJ2-1,ASSEPRTSRQF
TRBV5-1,TRBJ2-1,ASSLSSGRNEQF
TRBV27,TRBJ2-5,ASSLAQPGETQY
TRBV10-3,TRBJ2-7,AISASSGTGDYNEQY
TRBV7-2,TRBJ1-3,ASSWRRQGSGNTIY
TRBV3-1,TRBJ1-2,ASSQDRQDPYGYT
TRBV12-3/TRBV12-4,TRBJ2-1,ASSLGTSFAEQF
TRBV4-2,TRBJ2-3,ASNLAGGETDTQY
TRBV9,TRBJ1-5,ASSVVWGTDSNQPQH
TRBV29-1,TRBJ1-5,SVVFQGYSNQPQH
TRBV7-3,.,ASSLRGAETQY
TRBV7-9,TRBJ1-5,ASSSGTGNNQPQH
TRBV20-1,TRBJ2-5,SATSDRVETQY
TRBV3-1,TRBJ1-6,ASSQEGTAGSPLH
TRBV11-2,TRBJ2-3,ASSPRQTQY